The 18 T cell receptor beta chains given below trace back to one sample, sequenced in a study of beta chain features in type 1 diabetes. The entirety of the isolated RNA underwent reverse transcription, so expressed TCRB transcripts were sequenced. Sequencing was performed with immunoSEQ multiplex PCR; in TCRdb, only in-frame clones are kept and a portion is missing. This sample carries hundreds of thousands of clones, about 30% of them seen once, and the ten largest clones take around 0.065%. Sequenced: naive CD4+ T cells from blood. These receptors all stem from a man between 18 and 29 years old in good health.

This clone turned up a few times. The J gene is TRBJ2-4, the V gene TRBV29-1, with D maybe TRBD1 (5 bases). V was cut by 3 bases and J by 8 bases, with 14 bases left in between. CDR1 is SQVTM and CDR2 is ANQGSEA in the germline V gene. This CDR3 has 13 residues. For the CDR3, the DNA is TGCAGCGTTGATAGAACAGGTGGGGACATTCAGTACTTC. Translated: CSVDRTGGDIQYF.

The V call is TRBV20-1, the J call TRBJ2-5, with D hard to call. CDR3 length: 11 amino acids. The V gene's germline CDR1 is DFQATT and CDR2 SNEGSKA (reference sequence). Trimming took off 6 bases at V and 5 bases at J, with 10 bases between the two ends. CDR3 coding DNA: TGCAGTGCCCGTAAGGACGAGACCCAGTACTTC. This encodes CSARKDETQYF.

The chain recombines TRBV6-5 with TRBJ2-7, with a tentative D call TRBD1 (6 bases). Germline lookup yields CDR1 MNHEY and CDR2 SVGAGI. Deletions cut 6 bases from V and 3 bases from J, with 12 bases between. The CDR3 is 13 amino acids. The CDR3 DNA is TGTGCCAGCAGCCGGACAGCCTTCTACGAGCAGTACTTC. Amino acids: CASSRTAFYEQYF.

V gene TRBV19 combines with J gene TRBJ2-2, with no clear D. Trimming removed 6 bases from V and 4 bases from J, with 9 bases in between. CDR1 and CDR2 from the germline V gene are LNHDA and SQIVND (reference sequence). The CDR3 has 13 amino acids. CDR3 DNA sequence: TGTGCCAGTAGGAAGGGCACCACCGGGGAGCTGTTTTTT. It is translated as CASRKGTTGELFF.

The V gene is TRBV2, the J gene TRBJ2-1; perhaps TRBD2 as D (5 bases). The germline gives CDR1 SNHLY, CDR2 FYNNEI. This CDR3 comprises 15 residues. The V end was cut by 2 bases, the J end by 1 base, with 9 bases between. CDR3 protein: CASSELAESYNEQFF. Here the CDR3 DNA reads TGTGCCAGCAGTGAACTAGCCGAGTCCTACAATGAGCAGTTCTTC. The full variable domain, rest sourced from reference TRBV2 and TRBJ2-1, is EPEVTQTPSHQVTQMGQEVILRCVPISNHLYFYWYRQILGQKVEFLVSFYNNEISEKSEIFDDQFSVERPDGSNFTLKIRSTKLEDSAMYFCASSELAESYNEQFFGPGTRLTVL.

This sequence joins TRBV5-6 and TRBJ2-3; D gene uncertain. The CDR3 length is 15 residues. V was shortened by 4 bases and J by 0 bases, with 12 bases between the two germline ends. The germline V gene has CDR1 SGHDT and CDR2 YYEEEE. CDR3 sequence (DNA): TGTGCCAGCAGCCCCGGGCCCGCAAGCACAGATACGCAGTATTTT. The encoded protein is CASSPGPASTDTQYF. Complete variable domain (other parts from reference TRBV5-6 and TRBJ2-3): DAGVTQSPTHLIKTRGQQVTLRCSPKSGHDTVSWYQQALGQGPQFIFQYYEEEERQRGNFPDRFSGHQFPNYSSELNVNALLLGDSALYLCASSPGPASTDTQYFGPGTRLTVL.

The chain joins TRBV5-1 to TRBJ2-3, with a weak D call TRBD1 (5 bases). Germline V gene sequence: CDR1 SGHRS, CDR2 YFSETQ. V dropped 2 bases and J dropped 0 bases, with 10 bases sitting between them. CDR3 length equals 15 residues. In DNA form, the CDR3 reads TGCGCCAGCAGCTTCTCCCCAGGGAGCACAGATACGCAGTATTTT. Encoded protein: CASSFSPGSTDTQYF.

The chain uses TRBV29-1 and TRBJ2-7, with D possibly matching TRBD2 (6 bases). Looked up from germline, CDR1 is SQVTM and CDR2 is ANQGSEA. Trimming took off 4 bases at V and 3 bases at J, with 16 bases between the two ends. The CDR3 spans 14 residues. The CDR3 sequence is CSVALGGDLYEQYF. Here the CDR3 DNA reads TGCAGCGTTGCGCTCGGGGGAGACCTCTACGAGCAGTACTTC.

This clone was picked up a small number of times. The chain joins TRBV5-1 to TRBJ2-1, with a possible D match to TRBD2 (7 bases). Looked up from germline, CDR1 is SGHRS and CDR2 is YFSETQ. Trimming pared 2 bases from V and 4 bases from J, leaving 13 bases between. The CDR3 runs 15 residues. The CDR3 spells CASSFVQGLYNEQFF. In DNA, the CDR3 is TGCGCCAGCAGCTTTGTACAGGGACTATACAATGAGCAGTTCTTC.

This chain's CDR3 is CASRGPYEQYF. CDR3 DNA sequence: TGTGCCAGCCGGGGCCCCTACGAGCAGTACTTC. This chain links TRBV10-3 with TRBJ2-7; D may be TRBD1 or TRBD2 (5 bases each). The CDR3 extends over 11 amino acids. V was cut by 10 bases and J by 2 bases, with 9 bases left in between. Per the germline V gene, CDR1 is ENHRY and CDR2 is SYGVKD.

V and J are TRBV9 and TRBJ2-3; D is perhaps TRBD2 (6 bases). CDR1 and CDR2 (germline): SGDLS, YYNGEE. Trimming removed 0 bases at V and 8 bases at J, with 25 bases between. The CDR3 loop spans 18 amino acids. The CDR3 sequence: CASSVVASVRLGAGTQYF. The CDR3 DNA sequence: TGTGCCAGCAGCGTAGTGGCTAGCGTCCGACTTGGAGCCGGTACGCAGTATTTT.

This chain joins TRBV6-5 and TRBJ2-1; 14 bases are shared with TRBD2. Germline CDR1 MNHEY, CDR2 SVGAGI. The CDR3 loop spans 15 amino acids. J was trimmed by 9 bases and V by 4 bases; bases with no gene match: 5. The CDR3 DNA is TGTGCCAGCAGTTCACAGACTAGCGGGAGGGGTGAGCAGTTCTTC. It is translated as CASSSQTSGRGEQFF.

V usage is TRBV7-2 and J usage is TRBJ2-7, with a tentative D call TRBD2 (5 bases). From germline, CDR1 is SGHTA and CDR2 FQGNSA. V lost 9 bases, J lost 0 bases, and 15 bases lay in between. CDR3 length: 14 amino acids. CDR3 DNA: TGTGCCAGTAAGCGGCGGGCCCTCTCCTACGAGCAGTACTTC. Amino acid sequence: CASKRRALSYEQYF.

This rearrangement joins TRBV5-4 to TRBJ2-1; 11 positions agree with TRBD2. CDR1 is SGHNT, CDR2 YYREEE, per germline (reference sequence). V lost 0 bases, J lost 6 bases, and 5 bases stayed unmatched. This CDR3 region has 16 residues. The CDR3 protein is CASSLELAGGLNEQFF. CDR3 DNA: TGTGCCAGCAGCTTGGAGCTAGCGGGAGGACTCAATGAGCAGTTCTTC.

This clone was seen only a few times. This sequence joins TRBV5-4 and TRBJ2-7; D possibly matches TRBD1 or TRBD2 (5 bases each). This CDR3 contains 15 residues. The germline CDR1 and CDR2 sequences are SGHNT and YYREEE (reference sequence). V lost 4 bases and J 3 bases, leaving 17 bases between the germline ends. The CDR3 nucleotides are TGTGCCAGCAGCCCCGGGGCCGACAGCTACTACGAGCAGTACTTC. Its translation is CASSPGADSYYEQYF.

This clone was detected only a few times. The V gene is TRBV30, the J gene TRBJ2-7, with no clear D. The V end lost 2 bases, the J end lost 4 bases, and 12 bases lay between the germline ends. This CDR3 is 13 amino acids long. Germline V CDR1 and CDR2: GTSNPN, SVGIG (reference sequence). The CDR3 DNA reads as TGTGCCTGGAGTCCCAGCCACGATTACGAGCAGTACTTC. This codes for CAWSPSHDYEQYF.

The sample holds a few counts of this clone. The rearrangement uses TRBV29-1 and TRBJ2-1; D is perhaps TRBD1 (6 bases). The V end was cut by 6 bases, the J end by 7 bases, with 19 bases between. The CDR3 is made up of 14 amino acids. The germline V gene encodes CDR1 SQVTM and CDR2 ANQGSEA. CDR3: CSVTGRLKWNEQFF. For the CDR3, the DNA is TGCAGCGTGACAGGTCGCTTGAAGTGGAATGAGCAGTTCTTC.

This clone occurred a few times. This chain joins TRBV9 and TRBJ2-7, with a possible D match to TRBD2 (6 bases). V dropped 3 bases and J dropped 2 bases, with 15 bases sitting between them. The CDR3 is made up of 15 amino acids. Germline CDR1 reads SGDLS; CDR2 reads YYNGEE. The CDR3 region has the DNA TGTGCCAGCAGCGGACCCCGTAGCGGTACCTACGAGCAGTACTTC. It translates to CASSGPRSGTYEQYF.